This T cell receptor beta chain was captured in a study of blood T cells in healthy people across ages. Notes on the study in general: Age showed a roughly linear inverse relationship with TCR beta diversity per million T cells.

Isolation of PBMCs gave at least 7 million cells per sample. There are a few counts of this clonotype. The antigen remains unidentified. Then a second PCR, running roughly 6 to 12 cycles, was carried out with a sample-barcoded 5' primer and a J-beta primer mix. Using its own MiXCR run on the 5' RACE reads, TCRdb lists one record per CDR3 protein. Of some 1.4 million distinct CDR3 sequences in the sample, roughly 40% were seen once. V was shortened by 0 bases and J by 0 bases, with 12 bases between the two germline ends. This CDR3 contains 16 residues. Germline loops: CDR1 SNHLY, CDR2 FYNNEI. The specimen was blood. The chain employs TRBV2 and TRBJ2-7; D unresolved. This TCR derives from a young woman in good health. The CDR3 loop reads CASSEASLAVSYEQYF. Here the CDR3 DNA reads TGTGCCAGCAGTGAAGCGTCGCTTGCAGTCTCCTACGAGCAGTACTTC.